This T cell receptor (beta chain) was captured by sequencing in a study of blood T cell repertoires in COVID-19. Study in general: Acute and convalescent COVID-19 specimens originated in the United States, Italy and Spain. T cells, B-cell-depleted T cells, or PBMCs provided the cDNA or gDNA that served as material.

Clones were sequenced by immunoSEQ multiplex PCR, and TCRdb holds only the in-frame ones, with some missing. The repertoire includes 220,000 or so clones, about 90% of them detected once, and approximately 15% sits in the top ten. The age range of participants was about 18 to 90 years, with residence in about two dozen US areas. Which cohort a participant joined came from the clinical history participants gave. This CDR3 is 14 amino acids long. Germline CDR1 and CDR2: WNHNN and SYGVQD (reference sequence). V dropped 6 bases and J dropped 4 bases, with 15 bases sitting between them. The TCR was taken from a man aged 25-45 years who had been exposed to COVID-19. The chain is built from TRBV10-1 and TRBJ1-2, with D unclear. Sequences were obtained from PBMCs or T cells enriched from blood (not recorded which). The CDR3, as DNA: TGCGCCAGCAGCGCCCTAGGCCAGCCCTATGGCTACACCTTC. Translated: CASSALGQPYGYTF.